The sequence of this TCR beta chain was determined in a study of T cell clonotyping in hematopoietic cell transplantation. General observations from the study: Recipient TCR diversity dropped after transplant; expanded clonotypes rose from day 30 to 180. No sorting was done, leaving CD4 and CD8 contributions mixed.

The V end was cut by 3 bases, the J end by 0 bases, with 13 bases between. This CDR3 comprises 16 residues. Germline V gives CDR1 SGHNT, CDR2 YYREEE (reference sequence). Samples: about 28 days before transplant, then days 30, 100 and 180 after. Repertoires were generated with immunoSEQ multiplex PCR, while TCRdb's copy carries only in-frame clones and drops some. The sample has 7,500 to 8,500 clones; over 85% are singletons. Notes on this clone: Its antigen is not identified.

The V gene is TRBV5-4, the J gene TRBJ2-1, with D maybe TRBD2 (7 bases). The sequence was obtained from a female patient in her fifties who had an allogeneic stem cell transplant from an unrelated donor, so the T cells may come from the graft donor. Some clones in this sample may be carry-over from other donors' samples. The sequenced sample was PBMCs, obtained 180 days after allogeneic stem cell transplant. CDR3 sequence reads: CASSWGGVGSYNEQFF. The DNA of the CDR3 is TGTGCCAGCAGCTGGGGGGGCGTCGGCTCCTACAATGAGCAGTTCTTC.